This T cell receptor (beta chain) was profiled in a study of cytotoxic CD8 clonotypes in ibrutinib-treated CLL. Study background: Averaging across samples gave approximately 260,000 productive templates and roughly 90,000 productive rearrangements. Study conclusions and caveats: Among the clonotypes, public ones were uncommon and contracted or held stable on treatment. Clonality grew at ibrutinib response; at progression, it decreased back toward baseline.

The table came from immunoSEQ multiplex PCR; TCRdb's copy has only in-frame clones and leaves some out. Altogether 20,000 to 25,000 clones are present, approximately 72% being singletons, with the ten largest covering around 7.7%. A note on this clone: Antigen specificity is unknown.

About 2.1 micrograms of genomic DNA (from cryopreserved PBMCs) were used for TCR beta libraries. Germline V gene lookup returns CDR1 LGHNA and CDR2 YNFKEQ. The V end lost 0 bases, the J end lost 3 bases, and 11 bases lay between the germline ends. The CDR3 spans 15 residues. Here the sequenced sample was PBMCs, taken before ibrutinib treatment. This chain links TRBV4-2 with TRBJ2-5; D is unclear. This sequence was found in a human donor with chronic lymphocytic leukemia. The CDR3 here is CASSQDPSIKETQYF. The CDR3 DNA reads as TGTGCCAGCAGCCAAGATCCGAGCATCAAAGAGACCCAGTACTTC.